These T cell receptor beta chains were read from a single sample in a study of T cell responses to AZD1222 COVID-19 vaccine. Sequencing was performed with immunoSEQ multiplex PCR; in TCRdb, only in-frame clones are kept and a portion is missing. The sample holds about 110,000 clones, 85% to 90% seen once. The sequenced sample was peripheral blood, obtained 28 days after the second AZD1222 dose. Source of these receptors: an adult who received the AZD1222 COVID-19 vaccine. The CDR3 runs from the conserved cysteine through the conserved F or W. Clone sizes are given selectively: once, few, many, or a class where the clone is expanded.

>TRBV7-3|.|TRBJ1-2
CASSLNGQGDYGYTF
>TRBV7-9|.|TRBJ1-2
CASSLEGPTYTF
>TRBV5-1|.|TRBJ1-4
CASSLEGRGPEKLFF
>TRBV28|.|TRBJ2-2
CASSLLSGVAGGELFF
>TRBV3-1/TRBV3-2|.|TRBJ1-3
CASSSGGAGSGNTIYF
>TRBV5-1|.|TRBJ2-7
CASSVSQGTYEQYF
>TRBV12-3/TRBV12-4|few|TRBJ1-6
CASSQTRGRPLHF
>TRBV4-2|.|TRBJ2-2
CASSQESLWTGADTGELFF
>TRBV12-3/TRBV12-4|.|TRBJ2-7
CASSVGQAYEQYF
>TRBV7-2|.|TRBJ1-2
CASSLAVSVYGYTF
>TRBV18|.|TRBJ2-3
CASSPMGQGSTDTQYF
>TRBV5-1|.|TRBJ1-3
CASSLYGSGNTIYF
>TRBV20-1|.|TRBJ1-3
CSASRGNTIYF
>TRBV7-9|.|TRBJ2-5
CASSKGQGAAGTQYF
>TRBV2|.|TRBJ1-2
CASSGDSTYGYTF
>TRBV9|.|TRBJ2-5
CASSPLTRYGETQYF
>TRBV7-9|.|TRBJ2-2
CASSFGAVGELFF
>TRBV6-5|.|TRBJ1-1
CASGDRGTGEAFF
>TRBV27|once|TRBJ1-1
CASSPGTGLFGTEAFF
>TRBV19|.|TRBJ1-3
CASSIGGSGNTIYF
>TRBV25-1|.|TRBJ2-7
CASSDRVIQYEQYF
>TRBV29-1|.|TRBJ2-5
CSVDLRVVQETQYF
>TRBV6-4|.|TRBJ2-2
CASSEQGFTGELFF
>TRBV6-1|medium-sized|TRBJ2-3
CASSEPLDFTDTQYF
>TRBV4-1|.|TRBJ1-2
CASSQGGNYGYTF
>TRBV10-3|few|TRBJ2-1
CAISNRGEDNEQFF
>TRBV30|.|TRBJ2-5
CAWRVGAQETQYF
>TRBV7-6|.|TRBJ1-5
CASSPRGGRGNQPQHF
>TRBV5-1|.|TRBJ2-2
CASSFNMGDTGELFF
>TRBV28|.|TRBJ1-5
CASSPILGYSNQPQHF
>TRBV5-4|few|TRBJ1-4
CASSQRQGNFEKLFF
>TRBV19|.|TRBJ1-2
CASSANAGADYGYTF
>TRBV19|once|TRBJ1-1
CASSKVGTEAFF
>TRBV6-5|.|TRBJ2-1
CASSDSGLANNEQFF
>TRBV27|.|TRBJ1-6
CASSQKQGIYNSPLHF
>TRBV5-6|.|TRBJ2-7
CASSDTYEQYF
>TRBV9|few|TRBJ2-3
CASRGNEDTQYF
>TRBV11-2|.|TRBJ1-5
CASSLDQLSNQPQHF
>TRBV4-2|.|TRBJ1-6
CASSLTSGTDYNSPLHF
>TRBV5-1|.|TRBJ2-2
CASSLRAGGNTGELFF
>TRBV6-4|.|TRBJ1-1
CASSDVLNTEAFF
>TRBV7-8|.|TRBJ2-1
CASSFSPPGEQFF
>TRBV18|.|TRBJ2-5
CASSPPGTLQETQYF
>TRBV7-6|.|TRBJ2-5
CASSLAMGAGDAAETQYF
>TRBV5-1|.|TRBJ2-1
CASRVWTGKYNEQFF